The entry below describes one TCR beta chain. Generated by immunoSEQ multiplex PCR, the TCRdb table keeps only in-frame clones and is missing some. This table has tens of thousands of clones, about nine tenths appearing once. The data were taken from a study of control samples from healthy donors and cancer patients. The germline gives CDR1 SGHNT, CDR2 YYREEE (reference sequence). V dropped 3 bases and J dropped 4; count of bases not matched to a gene: 8. CDR3 length equals 15 residues. The receptor was derived from a man aged 50 or older with lung cancer. The chain combines TRBV5-4 with TRBJ1-2, with 8 positions matching TRBD1. Sequenced sample: PBMCs. The CDR3 spells CASSWEGQGTYGYTF. CDR3 DNA: TGTGCCAGCAGCTGGGAAGGACAGGGAACCTATGGCTACACCTTC.